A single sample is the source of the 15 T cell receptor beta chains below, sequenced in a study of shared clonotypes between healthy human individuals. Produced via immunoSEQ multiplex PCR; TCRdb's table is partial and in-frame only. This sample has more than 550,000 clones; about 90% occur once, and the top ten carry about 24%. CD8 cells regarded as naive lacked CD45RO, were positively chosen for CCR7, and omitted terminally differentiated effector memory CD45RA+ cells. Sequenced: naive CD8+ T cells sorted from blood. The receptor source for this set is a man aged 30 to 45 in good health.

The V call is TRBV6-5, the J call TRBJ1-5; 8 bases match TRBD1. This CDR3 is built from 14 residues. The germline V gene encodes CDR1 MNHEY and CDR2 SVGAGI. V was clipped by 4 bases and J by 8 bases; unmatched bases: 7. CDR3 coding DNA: TGTGCCAGCAGTTCCCGACAGGGGATAAAGCCCCAGCATTTT. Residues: CASSSRQGIKPQHF.

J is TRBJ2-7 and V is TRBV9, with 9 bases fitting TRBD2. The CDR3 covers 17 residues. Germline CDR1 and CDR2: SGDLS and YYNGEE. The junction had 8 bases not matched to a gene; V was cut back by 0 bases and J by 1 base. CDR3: CASSVGGAGGQSYEQYF. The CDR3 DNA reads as TGTGCCAGCAGCGTAGGAGGAGCGGGAGGCCAATCCTACGAGCAGTACTTC.

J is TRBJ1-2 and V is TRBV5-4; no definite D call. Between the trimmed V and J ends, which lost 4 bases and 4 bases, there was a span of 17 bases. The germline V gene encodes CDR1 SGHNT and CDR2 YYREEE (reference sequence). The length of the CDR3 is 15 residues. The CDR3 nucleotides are TGTGCCAGCAGCATGTCGGACTTTTCCCCCTATGGCTACACCTTC. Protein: CASSMSDFSPYGYTF.

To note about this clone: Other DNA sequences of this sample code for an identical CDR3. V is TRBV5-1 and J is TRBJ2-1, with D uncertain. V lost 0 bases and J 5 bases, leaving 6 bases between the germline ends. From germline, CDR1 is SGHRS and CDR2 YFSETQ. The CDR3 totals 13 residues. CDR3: CASSLGLNNEQFF. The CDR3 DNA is TGCGCCAGCAGCTTGGGACTGAACAATGAGCAGTTCTTC.

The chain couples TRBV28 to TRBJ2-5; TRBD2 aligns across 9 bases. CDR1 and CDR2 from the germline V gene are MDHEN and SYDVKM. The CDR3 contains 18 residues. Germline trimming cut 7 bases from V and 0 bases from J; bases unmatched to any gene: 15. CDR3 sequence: CASTPSLIAGVHQETQYF. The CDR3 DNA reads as TGTGCCAGCACCCCCTCCCTCATAGCGGGAGTACACCAAGAGACCCAGTACTTC.

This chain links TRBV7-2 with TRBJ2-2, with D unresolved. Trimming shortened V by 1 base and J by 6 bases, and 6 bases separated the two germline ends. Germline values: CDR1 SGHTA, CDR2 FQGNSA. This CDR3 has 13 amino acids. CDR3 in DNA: TGTGCCAGCAGCTTAGAGTGGGCCGGGGAGCTGTTTTTT. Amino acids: CASSLEWAGELFF. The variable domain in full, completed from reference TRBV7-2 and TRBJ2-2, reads GAGVSQSPSNKVTEKGKDVELRCDPISGHTALYWYRQSLGQGLEFLIYFQGNSAPDKSGLPSDRFSAERTGGSVSTLTIQRTQQEDSAVYLCASSLEWAGELFFGEGSRLTVL.

CDR3 in amino acids: CASSPTGEQDNEQFF. In nucleotides, the CDR3 is TGTGCCAGCAGCCCAACCGGGGAGCAGGACAATGAGCAGTTCTTC. The chain combines TRBV13 with TRBJ2-1; possibly TRBD2 for D (5 bases). CDR3 length equals 15 residues. Per germline, CDR1 PRHDT and CDR2 FYEKMQ (reference sequence). V lost 5 bases to trimming and J lost 5 bases, with 16 bases between them.

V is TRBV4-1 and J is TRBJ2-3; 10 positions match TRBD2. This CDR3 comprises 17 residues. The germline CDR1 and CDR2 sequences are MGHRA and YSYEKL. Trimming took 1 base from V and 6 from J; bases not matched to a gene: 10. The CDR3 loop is CASSQGWSGRDEDTQYF. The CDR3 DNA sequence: TGCGCCAGCAGCCAAGGTTGGAGCGGGAGGGATGAGGATACGCAGTATTTT.

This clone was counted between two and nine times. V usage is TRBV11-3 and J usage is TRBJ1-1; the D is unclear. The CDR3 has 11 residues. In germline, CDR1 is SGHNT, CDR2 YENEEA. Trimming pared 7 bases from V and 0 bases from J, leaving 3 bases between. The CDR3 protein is CASTMNTEAFF. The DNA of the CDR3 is TGTGCCAGCACCATGAACACTGAAGCTTTCTTT. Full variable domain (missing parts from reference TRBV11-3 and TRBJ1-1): EAGVVQSPRYKIIEKKQPVAFWCNPISGHNTLYWYLQNLGQGPELLIRYENEEAVDDSQLPKDRFSAERLKGVDSTLKIQPAELGDSAVYLCASTMNTEAFFGQGTRLTVV.

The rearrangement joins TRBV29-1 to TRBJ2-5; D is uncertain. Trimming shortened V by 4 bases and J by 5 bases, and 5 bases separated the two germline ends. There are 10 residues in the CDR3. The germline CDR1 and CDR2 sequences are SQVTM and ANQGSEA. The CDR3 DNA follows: TGCAGCGTTGTTTGGGAGACCCAGTACTTC. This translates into CSVVWETQYF.

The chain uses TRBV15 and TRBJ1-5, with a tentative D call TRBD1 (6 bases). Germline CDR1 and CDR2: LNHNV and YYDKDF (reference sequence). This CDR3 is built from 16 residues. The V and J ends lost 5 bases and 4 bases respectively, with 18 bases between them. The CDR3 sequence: CATSLGWPDSNQPQHF. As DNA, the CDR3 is TGTGCCACCAGCCTAGGCTGGCCGGACAGTAATCAGCCCCAGCATTTT.

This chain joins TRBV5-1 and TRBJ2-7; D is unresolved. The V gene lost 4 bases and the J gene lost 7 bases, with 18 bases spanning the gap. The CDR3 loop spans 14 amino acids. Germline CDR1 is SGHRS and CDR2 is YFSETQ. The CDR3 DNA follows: TGCGCCAGCAGCCCCCGTCCTACCCCTCGGGAGCAGTACTTC. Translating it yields CASSPRPTPREQYF. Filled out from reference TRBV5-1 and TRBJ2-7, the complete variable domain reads KAGVTQTPRYLIKTRGQQVTLSCSPISGHRSVSWYQQTPGQGLQFLFEYFSETQRNKGNFPGRFSGRQFSNSRSEMNVSTLELGDSALYLCASSPRPTPREQYFGPGTRLTVT.

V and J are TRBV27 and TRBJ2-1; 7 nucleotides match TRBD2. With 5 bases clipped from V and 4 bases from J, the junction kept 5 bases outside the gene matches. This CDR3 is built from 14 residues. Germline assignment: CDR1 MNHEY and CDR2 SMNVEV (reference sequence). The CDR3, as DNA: TGTGCCAGCAGTGCGCTAGCGGAGTACAATGAGCAGTTCTTC. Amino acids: CASSALAEYNEQFF.

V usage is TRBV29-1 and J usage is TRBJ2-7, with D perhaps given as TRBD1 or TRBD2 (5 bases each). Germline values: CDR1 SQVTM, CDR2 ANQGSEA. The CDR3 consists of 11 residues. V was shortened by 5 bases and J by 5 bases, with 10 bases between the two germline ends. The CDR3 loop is CSVFSGHEQYF. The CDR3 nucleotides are TGCAGCGTTTTCTCGGGGCACGAGCAGTACTTC.

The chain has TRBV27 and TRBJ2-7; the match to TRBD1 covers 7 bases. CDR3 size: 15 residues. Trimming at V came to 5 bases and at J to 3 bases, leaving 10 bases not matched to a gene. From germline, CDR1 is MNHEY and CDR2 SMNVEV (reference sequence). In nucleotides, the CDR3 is TGTGCCAGCAGTCCCGGGACAGAAGAGTTCTACGAGCAGTACTTC. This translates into CASSPGTEEFYEQYF.